Listed here are 13 T cell receptor beta chains from one sample, sequenced in a study of T cell responses to AZD1222 COVID-19 vaccine. Method: immunoSEQ multiplex PCR; TCRdb's copy keeps in-frame clones and lacks some. This table has approximately 200,000 clones, about 90% appearing once. The sequencing here drew on peripheral blood, taken on day 0 of AZD1222 vaccination. These receptors were taken from an adult in good health.

The chain is built from TRBV2 and TRBJ2-7, with D perhaps TRBD2 (5 bases). Trimming shortened V by 7 bases and J by 3 bases, and 10 bases separated the two germline ends. Germline lookup yields CDR1 SNHLY and CDR2 FYNNEI. This CDR3 region has 12 residues. The DNA of the CDR3 is TGTGCCAGCAAAGCCGGGGTCTACGAGCAGTACTTC. Encoded protein: CASKAGVYEQYF.

This sequence joins TRBV6-5 and TRBJ1-1; D is ambiguous. The germline V gene encodes CDR1 MNHEY and CDR2 SVGAGI. With 2 bases removed from V and 0 bases from J, the gap between germline ends came to 4 bases. The CDR3 consists of 13 residues. The CDR3 protein is CASSYGMNTEAFF. CDR3 nucleotide sequence: TGTGCCAGCAGTTACGGGATGAACACTGAAGCTTTCTTT.

This CDR3 reads CAAGDRTRHTF. The CDR3 DNA reads as TGTGCCGCCGGGGACAGGACAAGGCACACCTTC. V and J are TRBV14 and TRBJ1-2; TRBD1 matches 8 bases. The CDR3 spans 11 residues. Trimming cost V 11 bases and J 12 bases; bases outside gene matches: 11. Germline-derived CDR1 and CDR2 are SGHDN and FVKESK.

The chain links TRBV9 to TRBJ1-3; D gene ambiguous. The CDR3 covers 14 residues. V was clipped by 0 bases and J by 3 bases, with 7 bases between them. CDR1 is SGDLS and CDR2 is YYNGEE in the germline V gene. The CDR3 reads CASSVVGIGNTIYF. The DNA of the CDR3 is TGTGCCAGCAGCGTAGTTGGGATTGGAAACACCATATATTTT.

V and J are TRBV11-2 and TRBJ2-3, with D unresolved. Germline V lookup: CDR1 SGHAT, CDR2 FQNNGV. CDR3 length: 16 residues. V lost 5 bases, J lost 0 bases, and 15 bases lay in between. The CDR3 protein is CASSPVPRPSTDTQYF. Here the CDR3 DNA reads TGTGCCAGCAGCCCCGTCCCCCGGCCTAGCACAGATACGCAGTATTTT.

The V and J genes are TRBV7-9 and TRBJ1-3; 11 bases map to TRBD1. Germline CDR1 and CDR2: SEHNR and FQNEAQ (reference sequence). The trim removed 4 bases at V and 0 bases at J, leaving 8 bases unmatched. The CDR3 consists of 18 residues. Here the CDR3 DNA reads TGTGCCAGCAGCTCTGGACAGGGGGCTAAAAGCTCTGGAAACACCATATATTTT. This gives the protein CASSSGQGAKSSGNTIYF.

The chain links TRBV7-2 to TRBJ1-1; D might be TRBD1 (5 bases). The CDR3 covers 15 residues. V shed 7 bases and J shed 4 bases, with 19 bases lying between them. CDR1 SGHTA and CDR2 FQGNSA come from the germline V gene. The CDR3 region has the DNA TGTGCCAGCAACCAGAGACGTGCAGGGTCCACTGAAGCTTTCTTT. Protein: CASNQRRAGSTEAFF.

V and J are TRBV7-8 and TRBJ2-7, with D perhaps given as TRBD1 or TRBD2 (5 bases each). Germline V lookup: CDR1 SGHVS, CDR2 FQNEAQ. The CDR3 is 14 residues long. The germline V and J ends were trimmed by 7 bases and 5 bases, with 18 bases remaining between them. CDR3 nucleotides: TGTGCCAGCAACCCCCCTGGGGGAAGGGACGAGCAGTACTTC. Translation: CASNPPGGRDEQYF.

The chain recombines TRBV30 with TRBJ2-5; D is tentatively TRBD1 or TRBD2 (6 bases each). In germline, CDR1 is GTSNPN, CDR2 SVGIG (reference sequence). The CDR3 length is 14 residues. Trimming pared 4 bases from V and 5 bases from J, leaving 17 bases between. This CDR3 reads CAWKLWRGAETQYF. The CDR3 nucleotides are TGTGCCTGGAAACTTTGGAGGGGGGCCGAGACCCAGTACTTC.

The genes are TRBV18 and TRBJ2-5; D gene ambiguous. Trimming cost V 8 bases and J 5 bases, with 6 bases left between them. This CDR3 has 10 residues. Germline V lookup: CDR1 KGHSH, CDR2 LQKENI. CDR3 in DNA: TGTGCCAGCCTGGGCGAGACCCAGTACTTC. Protein product: CASLGETQYF.

J is TRBJ1-5 and V is TRBV6-9, with TRBD1 matching over 9 bases. This CDR3 is built from 12 residues. CDR1 MNHGY and CDR2 SVAAGI come from the germline V gene. After removal of 9 bases from V and 6 bases from J, the junction contained 3 bases not matched to a gene. This chain's CDR3 is CASGQGIQPQHF. The CDR3 nucleotides are TGTGCCAGTGGACAGGGGATTCAGCCCCAGCATTTT.

This chain links TRBV2 with TRBJ2-7, with unresolved D. The CDR3 has 11 residues. Germline V gene sequence: CDR1 SNHLY, CDR2 FYNNEI. V was shortened by 5 bases and J by 2 bases, with 4 bases between the two germline ends. In DNA, the CDR3 is TGTGCCAGCAGTTCACCCTACGAGCAGTACTTC. This gives the protein CASSSPYEQYF.

Turning to this clone: At one boundary the junction diverges from the germline segment, which might be a read error. The identical CDR3 is also encoded by other nucleotide sequences in the sample. V is TRBV5-8 and J is TRBJ2-7; 9 nucleotides agree with TRBD1. This CDR3 contains 14 residues. CDR1 is SGHTS, CDR2 YDEGEE, per germline. CDR3 coding DNA: TGCGCCAGCAGCCCTGGGACAGGGTCCTACGAGCAGTACTTC. Its translation is CASSPGTGSYEQYF.